The 13 T cell receptor beta chains below were found in one sample sequenced in a study of blood T cell repertoires in COVID-19. TCRdb keeps only in-frame clones here, not all; method: immunoSEQ multiplex PCR. The data show about 53,000 clones, with roughly 88% seen just once and roughly 2.7% held by the top ten. Sequenced input: peripheral blood. The source of these receptors is an elderly man with acute or convalescent COVID-19.

The chain couples TRBV30 to TRBJ2-2; 12 nucleotides agree with TRBD1. Germline values: CDR1 GTSNPN, CDR2 SVGIG (reference sequence). CDR3 length: 20 residues. Trimming at V came to 3 bases and at J to 1 base, leaving 15 bases not matched to a gene. CDR3 sequence: CAWSARLGTGGWENTGELFF. The CDR3, as DNA: TGTGCCTGGAGCGCCCGTCTGGGGACAGGGGGCTGGGAGAACACCGGGGAGCTGTTTTTT. Complete variable domain (other parts from reference TRBV30 and TRBJ2-2): SQTIHQWPATLVQPVGSPLSLECTVEGTSNPNLYWYRQAAGRGLQLLFYSVGIGQISSEVPQNLSASRPQDRQFILSSKKLLLSDSGFYLCAWSARLGTGGWENTGELFFGEGSRLTVL.

The chain carries TRBV12-3 or TRBV12-4 and TRBJ1-5, with unresolved D. This CDR3 spans 12 amino acids. Trimming left V 5 bases short and J 7 bases short, with 9 bases between. DNA for the CDR3: TGTGCCAGCAGTGCCCTCAGGCAGCCCCAGCATTTT. Translation: CASSALRQPQHF.

This chain links TRBV7-2 with TRBJ2-2, with 8 bases fitting TRBD1. Trimming removed 1 base from V and 6 bases from J; junction bases left unmatched: 10. The CDR3 runs 17 residues. Germline CDR1 reads SGHTA; CDR2 reads FQGNSA. CDR3 sequence reads: CASSLGAGQGRSGELFF. Here the CDR3 DNA reads TGTGCCAGCAGCTTAGGTGCTGGACAGGGTAGGTCCGGGGAGCTGTTTTTT. The variable domain in full, with the rest retrieved from reference TRBV7-2 and TRBJ2-2, is GAGVSQSPSNKVTEKGKDVELRCDPISGHTALYWYRQSLGQGLEFLIYFQGNSAPDKSGLPSDRFSAERTGGSVSTLTIQRTQQEDSAVYLCASSLGAGQGRSGELFFGEGSRLTVL.

The chain uses TRBV5-1 and TRBJ1-6; TRBD1 matches 7 bases. The CDR3 is 14 amino acids. Germline values: CDR1 SGHRS, CDR2 YFSETQ. Germline trimming cut 4 bases from V and 7 bases from J; bases unmatched to any gene: 5. Here the CDR3 reads CASSLRQGNSPLHF. The CDR3, as DNA: TGCGCCAGCAGCCTTCGACAGGGCAATTCACCCCTCCACTTT. The full variable domain, rest sourced from reference TRBV5-1 and TRBJ1-6, is KAGVTQTPRYLIKTRGQQVTLSCSPISGHRSVSWYQQTPGQGLQFLFEYFSETQRNKGNFPGRFSGRQFSNSRSEMNVSTLELGDSALYLCASSLRQGNSPLHFGNGTRLTVT.

The chain carries TRBV25-1 and TRBJ2-2, with a possible D match to TRBD1 (6 bases). V was cut by 4 bases and J by 7 bases, with 10 bases left in between. The CDR3 totals 13 residues. The V gene's germline CDR1 is MGHDK and CDR2 SYGVNS. CDR3 sequence reads: CASSGTVGGELFF. The CDR3 DNA reads TGTGCCAGCAGTGGGACAGTAGGCGGGGAGCTGTTTTTT.

This clone was seen a single time. This chain joins TRBV7-9 and TRBJ1-2; TRBD1 agrees at 8 bases. V was clipped by 4 bases and J by 2 bases; unmatched bases: 3. CDR1 is SEHNR, CDR2 FQNEAQ, per germline (reference sequence). The CDR3 length is 14 residues. CDR3 nucleotides: TGTGCCAGCAGCTCGGGACAGGTGAACTATGGCTACACCTTC. It specifies CASSSGQVNYGYTF.

V usage is TRBV7-9 and J usage is TRBJ1-5, with D possibly being TRBD1 (6 bases). Germline V CDR1 and CDR2: SEHNR, FQNEAQ (reference sequence). V was clipped by 7 bases and J by 9 bases, with 16 bases between them. The CDR3 extends over 13 amino acids. The CDR3 DNA reads TGTGCCAGCACCGGGGGCGGTCCCTGGCCCCAGCATTTT. Protein: CASTGGGPWPQHF. Full variable domain (remainder filled in from reference TRBV7-9 and TRBJ1-5): DTGVSQNPRHKITKRGQNVTFRCDPISEHNRLYWYRQTLGQGPEFLTYFQNEAQLEKSRLLSDRFSAERPKGSFSTLEIQRTEQGDSAMYLCASTGGGPWPQHFGDGTRLSIL.

V gene TRBV4-1 combines with J gene TRBJ2-7, with a weak D call TRBD1 (5 bases). Germline V gene sequence: CDR1 MGHRA, CDR2 YSYEKL. The CDR3 is made up of 14 amino acids. Trimming removed 6 bases at V and 3 bases at J, with 15 bases between. CDR3 amino acids: CASSPTEVDYEQYF. In DNA form, the CDR3 reads TGCGCCAGCAGTCCGACAGAAGTCGACTACGAGCAGTACTTC.

Remarks on this clone: Relative to the germline gene, one junction end is altered; a read error may explain this. CDR3 in amino acids: CASTLTPISGGSFF. For the CDR3, the DNA is TGTGCCAGCACCCTCACTCCCATTAGCGGGGGAAGTTTCTTC. J is TRBJ2-7 and V is TRBV11-2; 9 positions match TRBD2. The CDR3 length is 14 residues. Germline V gene data show CDR1 as SGHAT and CDR2 as FQNNGV.

The chain combines TRBV29-1 with TRBJ2-7; perhaps TRBD1 as D (5 bases). Germline V CDR1 and CDR2: SQVTM, ANQGSEA. CDR3 size: 12 residues. Trimming took off 5 bases at V and 2 bases at J, with 10 bases between the two ends. The CDR3 loop is CSVFDSAYEQYF. The CDR3, as DNA: TGCAGCGTTTTCGACAGTGCCTACGAGCAGTACTTC.

J is TRBJ1-2 and V is TRBV25-1; 8 bases map to TRBD1. V lost 6 bases and J lost 0; bases outside the gene matches: 6. Germline values: CDR1 MGHDK, CDR2 SYGVNS. This CDR3 contains 15 residues. CDR3 loop: CASSTGGSTNYGYTF. In nucleotides, the CDR3 is TGTGCCAGCAGCACAGGGGGGTCTACTAACTATGGCTACACCTTC.

This chain joins TRBV30 and TRBJ2-2, with 7 bases aligning to TRBD2. V lost 0 bases, J lost 3 bases, and 10 bases stayed unmatched. Germline loops: CDR1 GTSNPN, CDR2 SVGIG (reference sequence). CDR3 length equals 17 residues. CDR3 protein: CAWSVGRVSSDTGELFF. Here the CDR3 DNA reads TGTGCCTGGAGTGTGGGGAGGGTATCTTCGGACACCGGGGAGCTGTTTTTT.

The rearrangement links TRBV5-4 to TRBJ2-2; 7 bases map to TRBD1. This CDR3 spans 14 amino acids. V shed 4 bases and J 6 bases; nucleotides not matched to a gene: 6. Germline V gene lookup returns CDR1 SGHNT and CDR2 YYREEE (reference sequence). DNA for the CDR3: TGTGCCAGCAGCATAGAGGGGGCCTCCGGGGAGCTGTTTTTT. Protein: CASSIEGASGELFF. The full variable domain, rest sourced from reference TRBV5-4 and TRBJ2-2, is ETGVTQSPTHLIKTRGQQVTLRCSSQSGHNTVSWYQQALGQGPQFIFQYYREEENGRGNFPPRFSGLQFPNYSSELNVNALELDDSALYLCASSIEGASGELFFGEGSRLTVL.